The entry below gives a single T cell receptor beta chain sequence along with its context. Its matching antigen is unknown. The entry originates in a study of CD4 T cells in relation to SARS-CoV-2 and coronaviruses. The study's findings and limits: No crossreactivity against non-spike viral proteins was tested here.

Before the COVID-19 pandemic, during about 2011-2019, CD4+ T cells were taken from unexposed donors. The cells were cultured for 10 days before CD4+ T cells were isolated. Cells permitting, SARS-CoV-2 S/N and four cold-coronavirus spikes were tested on unexposed-donor CD4+ T cells. Trimming removed 2 bases from V and 4 bases from J; junction bases left unmatched: 10. The CDR3 runs to 17 residues. The germline V gene has CDR1 MDHEN and CDR2 SYDVKM. The data were produced by immunoSEQ multiplex PCR, yet TCRdb's version contains in-frame clones alone and is incomplete. The sample lists under 20,000 clones, over 70% occurring once.

The chain is built from TRBV28 and TRBJ2-1, with TRBD2 identical over 8 bases. Sequencing used CD4+ T cells from PBMCs, cultured in vitro. This clonotype was sampled from a human donor in good health. CDR3 residues: CASSLMETGGPYNEQFF. The CDR3 DNA sequence: TGTGCCAGCAGTTTAATGGAAACGGGAGGGCCTTACAATGAGCAGTTCTTC.